This T cell receptor beta chain stems from a study of early T cells in non-severe SARS-CoV-2 infection (dated by TCRdb to about 2021). The study in broad terms: Because TCR sequencing was done on bulk RNA from unsorted whole blood, the alpha and beta chains could not be paired. Study-wide conclusions, independent of this receptor: Matching against VDJdb was skewed toward anti-spike CD8 responses, likely underestimated virus-specific expansions, and missed private and CD4 specificities.

Set within a cohort of healthcare workers in London, UK, this nested case-control study involved weekly PCR testing of nasopharyngeal swabs along with blood sampling. Healthcare workers were enrolled in the week of the UK lockdown, from 23 to 31 March 2020, and were followed every week for up to about 16 weeks. Libraries were made using 5' RACE. For sequencing, a NextSeq 500 was employed. Unique molecular identifiers were attached to individual cDNA molecules in the TCR library protocol so that sequencing error and PCR bias could be corrected. Sequencing covered both TCR alpha and beta chains, and within each sample the abundances of alpha and beta sequences were tightly co-correlated. Concerning the study's data processing: Decombinator V4 was used to annotate the V gene, J gene and CDR3 of the TCR sequences. Expanded TCRs were defined as changing significantly between any two time points under a Poisson model with p below 0.0001. Abundances of TCRs were expressed as counts per million after normalisation to the total number of TCRs sequenced in each sample. A search of VDJdb, accessed on 1 November 2021, was run for TCRs annotated to CMV, EBV and SARS-CoV-2, with TCRs annotated for multiple antigens excluded. The public reads were reprocessed in TCRdb via fastp at Q25 and MiXCR, keeping in-frame beta chains. One record per CDR3 amino acid sequence lists the most common genes and DNA. The V and J calls reflect TCRdb's pipeline rather than the authors' work. The table for this sample lists roughly 30,000 distinct CDR3 sequences; about 6% of them were counted only once. The ten largest clones add up to under 40% of the sample.

Many counts were recorded for this clonotype. Its specific antigen is unknown. Base qualities were left out, and no much larger clone turns up one base away. The source is an adult who was a healthcare worker with PCR-confirmed SARS-CoV-2 infection or an uninfected control (not recorded which). Sequenced material: whole blood, taken at baseline.

CDR3 reads: CASSGSGVNYGYTF. The base sequence is TGTGCCAGCAGCGGATCCGGGGTCAACTATGGCTACACCTTC. This chain is built from TRBV7-9 and TRBJ1-2, with the D gene uncertain. Taken from the germline V gene (reference sequence), the CDR1 and CDR2 loops are SEHNR and FQNEAQ. V and J are truncated by 5 bases and 2 bases respectively, leaving an intervening sequence of 12 bases. The CDR3 covers 14 residues, taking in both the cysteine and the phenylalanine. Left in the record is the CDR3 DNA by itself, 42 bases read in frame from the first base.